The following is a TCR beta chain sequence with its context. Germline V gene data show CDR1 as SGHVS and CDR2 as FQNEAQ. The CDR3 runs to 15 residues. The ends lost 5 bases at V and 5 bases at J; junction bases unmatched: 7. Splitting of each subset's genomic DNA was done evenly across several immunoSEQ plates. The repertoire was sequenced with immunoSEQ multiplex PCR; TCRdb's copy has only in-frame clones and lacks some. This table has approximately 2,200,000 clones, 90% to 95% appearing once. The source of the sample is a study of shared clonotypes between healthy human individuals. CD45RO-negative, CCR7-positively selected cells formed the naive CD8 fraction, excluding terminally differentiated effector memory CD45RA+ cells.

The V call is TRBV7-8, the J call TRBJ2-2, with TRBD1 matching over 8 bases. This receptor was taken from a young man in good health. Some clones in this sample may be carry-over from other donors' samples. What was sequenced was naive CD8+ T cells from PBMCs. This CDR3 reads CASSQGTGFTGELFF. The CDR3 nucleotides are TGTGCCAGCAGCCAGGGGACAGGATTTACCGGGGAGCTGTTTTTT. Supplemented by reference TRBV7-8 and TRBJ2-2, the full variable domain reads GAGVSQSPRYKVAKRGQDVALRCDPISGHVSLFWYQQALGQGPEFLTYFQNEAQLDKSGLPSDRFFAERPEGSVSTLKIQRTQQEDSAVYLCASSQGTGFTGELFFGEGSRLTVL.